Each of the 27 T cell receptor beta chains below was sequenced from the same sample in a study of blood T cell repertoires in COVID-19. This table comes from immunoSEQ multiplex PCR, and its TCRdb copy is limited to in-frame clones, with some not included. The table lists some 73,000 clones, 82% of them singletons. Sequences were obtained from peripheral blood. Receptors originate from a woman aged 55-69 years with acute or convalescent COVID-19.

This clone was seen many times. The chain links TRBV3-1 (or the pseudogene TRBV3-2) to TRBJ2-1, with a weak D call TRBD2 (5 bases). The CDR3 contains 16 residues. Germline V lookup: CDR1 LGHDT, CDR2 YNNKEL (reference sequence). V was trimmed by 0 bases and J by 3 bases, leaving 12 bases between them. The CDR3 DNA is TGTGCCAGCAGCCAAGATCTGCTAGCAGGCTACAATGAGCAGTTCTTC. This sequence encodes CASSQDLLAGYNEQFF.

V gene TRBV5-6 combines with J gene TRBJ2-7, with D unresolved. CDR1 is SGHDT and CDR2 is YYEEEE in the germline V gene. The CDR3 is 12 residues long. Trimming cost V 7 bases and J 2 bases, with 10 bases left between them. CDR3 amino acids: CASAFPAYEQYF. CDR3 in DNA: TGTGCCAGCGCCTTTCCAGCCTACGAGCAGTACTTC.

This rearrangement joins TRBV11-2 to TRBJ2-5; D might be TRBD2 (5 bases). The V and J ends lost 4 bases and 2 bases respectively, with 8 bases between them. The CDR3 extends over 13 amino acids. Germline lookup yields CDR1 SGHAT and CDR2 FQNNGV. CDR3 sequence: CASSSGLQETQYF. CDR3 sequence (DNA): TGTGCCAGCAGCTCAGGACTGCAAGAGACCCAGTACTTC. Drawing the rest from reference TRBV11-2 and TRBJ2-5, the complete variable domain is EAGVAQSPRYKIIEKRQSVAFWCNPISGHATLYWYQQILGQGPKLLIQFQNNGVVDDSQLPKDRFSAERLKGVDSTLKIQPAKLEDSAVYLCASSSGLQETQYFGPGTRLLVL.

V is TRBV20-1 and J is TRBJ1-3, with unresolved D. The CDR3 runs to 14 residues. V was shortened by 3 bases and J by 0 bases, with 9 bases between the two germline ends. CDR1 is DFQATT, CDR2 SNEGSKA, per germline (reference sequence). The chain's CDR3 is CSASLGGSGNTIYF. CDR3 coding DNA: TGCAGTGCTAGTCTGGGAGGCTCTGGAAACACCATATATTTT.

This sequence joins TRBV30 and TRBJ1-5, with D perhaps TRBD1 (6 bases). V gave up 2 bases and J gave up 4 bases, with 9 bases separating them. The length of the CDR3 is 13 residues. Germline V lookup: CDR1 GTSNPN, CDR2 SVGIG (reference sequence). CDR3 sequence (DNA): TGTGCCTGGAGTCGACAGGAGAATCAGCCCCAGCATTTT. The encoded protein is CAWSRQENQPQHF.

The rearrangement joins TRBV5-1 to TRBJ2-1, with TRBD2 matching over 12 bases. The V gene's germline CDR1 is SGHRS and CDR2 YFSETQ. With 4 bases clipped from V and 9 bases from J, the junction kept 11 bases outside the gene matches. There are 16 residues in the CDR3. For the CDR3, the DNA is TGCGCCAGCAGCACTCTAGCGGGAGGGGCGGTAGGTGAGCAGTTCTTC. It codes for CASSTLAGGAVGEQFF. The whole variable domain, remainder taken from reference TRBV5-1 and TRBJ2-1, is KAGVTQTPRYLIKTRGQQVTLSCSPISGHRSVSWYQQTPGQGLQFLFEYFSETQRNKGNFPGRFSGRQFSNSRSEMNVSTLELGDSALYLCASSTLAGGAVGEQFFGPGTRLTVL.

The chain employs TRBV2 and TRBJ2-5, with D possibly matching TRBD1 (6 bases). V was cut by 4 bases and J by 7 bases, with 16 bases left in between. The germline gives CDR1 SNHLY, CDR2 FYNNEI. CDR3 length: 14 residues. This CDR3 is CASSGNGLGGTQYF. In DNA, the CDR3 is TGTGCCAGCAGTGGAAACGGGCTAGGGGGGACCCAGTACTTC.

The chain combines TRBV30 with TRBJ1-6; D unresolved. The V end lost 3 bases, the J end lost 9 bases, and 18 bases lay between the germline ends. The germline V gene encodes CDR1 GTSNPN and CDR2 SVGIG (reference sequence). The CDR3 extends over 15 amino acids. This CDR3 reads CAWRSRGSIGSPLHF. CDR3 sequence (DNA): TGTGCCTGGAGATCCCGCGGGAGTATTGGTTCACCCCTCCACTTT.

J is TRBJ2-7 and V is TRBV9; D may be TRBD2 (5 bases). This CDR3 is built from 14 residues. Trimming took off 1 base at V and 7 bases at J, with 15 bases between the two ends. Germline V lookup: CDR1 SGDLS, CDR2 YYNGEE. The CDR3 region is CASSVSASRSEQYF. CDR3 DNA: TGTGCCAGCAGCGTATCGGCTAGCCGTAGTGAGCAGTACTTC. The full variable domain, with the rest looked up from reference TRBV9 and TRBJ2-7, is DSGVTQTPKHLITATGQRVTLRCSPRSGDLSVYWYQQSLDQGLQFLIQYYNGEERAKGNILERFSAQQFPDLHSELNLSSLELGDSALYFCASSVSASRSEQYFGPGTRLTVT.

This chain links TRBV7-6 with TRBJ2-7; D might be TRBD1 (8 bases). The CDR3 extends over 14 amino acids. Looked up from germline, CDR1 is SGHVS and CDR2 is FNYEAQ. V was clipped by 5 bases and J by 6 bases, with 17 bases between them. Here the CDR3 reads CASSQGQGGVEQYF. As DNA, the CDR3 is TGTGCCAGCAGCCAAGGACAGGGAGGGGTCGAGCAGTACTTC.

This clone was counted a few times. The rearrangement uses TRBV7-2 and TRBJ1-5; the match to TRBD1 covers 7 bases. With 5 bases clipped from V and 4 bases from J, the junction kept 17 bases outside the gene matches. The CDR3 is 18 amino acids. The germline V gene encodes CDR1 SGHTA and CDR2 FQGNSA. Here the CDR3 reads CASSPIPQGISGNQPQHF. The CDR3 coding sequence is TGTGCCAGCAGCCCGATCCCACAGGGGATTTCGGGTAATCAGCCCCAGCATTTT. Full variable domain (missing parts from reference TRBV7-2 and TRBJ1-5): GAGVSQSPSNKVTEKGKDVELRCDPISGHTALYWYRQSLGQGLEFLIYFQGNSAPDKSGLPSDRFSAERTGGSVSTLTIQRTQQEDSAVYLCASSPIPQGISGNQPQHFGDGTRLSIL.

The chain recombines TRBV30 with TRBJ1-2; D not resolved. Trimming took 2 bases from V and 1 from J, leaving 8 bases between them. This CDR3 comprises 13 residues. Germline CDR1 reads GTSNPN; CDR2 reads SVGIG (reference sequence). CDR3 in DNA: TGTGCCTGGAGTTCAAGCCTTAACTATGGCTACACCTTC. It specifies CAWSSSLNYGYTF. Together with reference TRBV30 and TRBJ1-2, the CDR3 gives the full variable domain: SQTIHQWPATLVQPVGSPLSLECTVEGTSNPNLYWYRQAAGRGLQLLFYSVGIGQISSEVPQNLSASRPQDRQFILSSKKLLLSDSGFYLCAWSSSLNYGYTFGSGTRLTVV.

In nucleotides, the CDR3 is TGTGCCAGCAGACCCAGGGATATGAACACTGAAGCTTTCTTT. It is translated as CASRPRDMNTEAFF. V and J are TRBV7-9 and TRBJ1-1; weak D call: TRBD1 (5 bases). The CDR3 spans 14 residues. Between the trimmed V and J ends, which lost 6 bases and 0 bases, there was a span of 11 bases. CDR1 SEHNR and CDR2 FQNEAQ come from the germline V gene (reference sequence). The variable domain in full, completed from reference TRBV7-9 and TRBJ1-1, reads DTGVSQNPRHKITKRGQNVTFRCDPISEHNRLYWYRQTLGQGPEFLTYFQNEAQLEKSRLLSDRFSAERPKGSFSTLEIQRTEQGDSAMYLCASRPRDMNTEAFFGQGTRLTVV.

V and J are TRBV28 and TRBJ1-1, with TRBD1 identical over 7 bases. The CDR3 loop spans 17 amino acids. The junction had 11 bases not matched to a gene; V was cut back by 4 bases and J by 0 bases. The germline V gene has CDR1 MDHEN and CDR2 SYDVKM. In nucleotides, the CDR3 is TGTGCCAGCAGTTCCACCCTCACAGGGGACTTGAACACTGAAGCTTTCTTT. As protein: CASSSTLTGDLNTEAFF.

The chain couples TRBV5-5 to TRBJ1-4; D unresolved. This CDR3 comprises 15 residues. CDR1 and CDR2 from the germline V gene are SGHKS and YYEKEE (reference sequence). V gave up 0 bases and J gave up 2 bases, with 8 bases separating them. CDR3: CASSLAGRTNEKLFF. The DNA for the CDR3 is TGTGCCAGCAGCTTGGCCGGGAGGACTAATGAAAAACTGTTTTTT.

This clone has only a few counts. The CDR3 nucleotides read TGTGCCAGCAGCTTGGGGCCGGGTGAAAAACTGTTTTTT. Its translation is CASSLGPGEKLFF. The rearrangement uses TRBV7-8 and TRBJ1-4, with D tentatively TRBD1 (5 bases). CDR3 length equals 13 residues. Trimming left V 3 bases short and J 7 bases short, with 9 bases between. The germline gives CDR1 SGHVS, CDR2 FQNEAQ.

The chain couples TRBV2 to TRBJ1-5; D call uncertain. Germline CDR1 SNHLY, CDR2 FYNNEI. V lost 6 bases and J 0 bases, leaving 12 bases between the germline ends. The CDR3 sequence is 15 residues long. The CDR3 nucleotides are TGTGCCAGCAGCGGGAGTCCTAATAGCAATCAGCCCCAGCATTTT. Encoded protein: CASSGSPNSNQPQHF.

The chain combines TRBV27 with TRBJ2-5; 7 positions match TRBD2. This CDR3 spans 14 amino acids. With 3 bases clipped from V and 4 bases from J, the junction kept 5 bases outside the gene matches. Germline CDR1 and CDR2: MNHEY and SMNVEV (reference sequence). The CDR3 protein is CASSLTSSRETQYF. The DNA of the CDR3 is TGTGCCAGCAGTTTGACTAGCAGCCGAGAGACCCAGTACTTC.

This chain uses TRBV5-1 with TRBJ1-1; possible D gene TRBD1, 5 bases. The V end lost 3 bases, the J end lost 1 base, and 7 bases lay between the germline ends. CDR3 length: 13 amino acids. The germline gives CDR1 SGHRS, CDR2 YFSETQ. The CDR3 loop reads CASSSQGNTEAFF. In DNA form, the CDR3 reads TGCGCCAGCAGCTCTCAGGGGAACACTGAAGCTTTCTTT.

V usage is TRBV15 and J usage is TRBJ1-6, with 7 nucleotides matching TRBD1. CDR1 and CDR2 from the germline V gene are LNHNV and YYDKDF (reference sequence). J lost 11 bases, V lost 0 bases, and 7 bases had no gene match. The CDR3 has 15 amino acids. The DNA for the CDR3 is TGTGCCACCAGCAGAGATAATCAGGGGGGTGCACCCCTCCACTTT. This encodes CATSRDNQGGAPLHF.

CDR3 loop: CASSPKQGAGTGELFF. The CDR3 nucleotides read TGCGCCAGCAGCCCAAAACAGGGGGCGGGCACCGGGGAGCTGTTTTTT. This chain joins TRBV5-1 and TRBJ2-2; 9 bases align to TRBD1. V dropped 4 bases and J dropped 4; count of bases not matched to a gene: 8. This CDR3 comprises 16 residues. Germline CDR1 reads SGHRS; CDR2 reads YFSETQ.

CDR3 coding DNA: TGCGCCAGCAGCTTGGCAGCCGGGGGCACTGAAGCTTTCTTT. It encodes CASSLAAGGTEAFF. The chain combines TRBV5-1 with TRBJ1-1; weak D call: TRBD1 (5 bases). Deletions cut 0 bases from V and 4 bases from J, with 10 bases between. The CDR3 consists of 14 residues. Germline V gene sequence: CDR1 SGHRS, CDR2 YFSETQ.

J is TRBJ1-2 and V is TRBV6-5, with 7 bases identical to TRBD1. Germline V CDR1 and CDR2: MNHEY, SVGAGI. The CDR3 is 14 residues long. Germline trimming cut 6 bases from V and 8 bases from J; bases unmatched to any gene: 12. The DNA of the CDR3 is TGTGCCAGCAGCCAACAGGGGTTTTTGGGGGGCTACACCTTC. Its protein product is CASSQQGFLGGYTF.

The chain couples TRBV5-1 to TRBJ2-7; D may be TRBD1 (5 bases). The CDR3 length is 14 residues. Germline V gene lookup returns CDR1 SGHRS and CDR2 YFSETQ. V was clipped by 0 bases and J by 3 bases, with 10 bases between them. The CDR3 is CASSLAVTVYEQYF. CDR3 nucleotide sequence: TGCGCCAGCAGCTTGGCCGTGACAGTCTACGAGCAGTACTTC. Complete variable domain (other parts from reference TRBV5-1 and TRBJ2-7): KAGVTQTPRYLIKTRGQQVTLSCSPISGHRSVSWYQQTPGQGLQFLFEYFSETQRNKGNFPGRFSGRQFSNSRSEMNVSTLELGDSALYLCASSLAVTVYEQYFGPGTRLTVT.

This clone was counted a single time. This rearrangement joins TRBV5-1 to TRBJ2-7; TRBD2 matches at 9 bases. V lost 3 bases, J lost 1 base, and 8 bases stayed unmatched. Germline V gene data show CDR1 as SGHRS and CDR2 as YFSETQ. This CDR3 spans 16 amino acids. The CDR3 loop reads CASSWGGTSKSYEQYF. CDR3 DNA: TGCGCCAGCAGCTGGGGGGGGACTAGCAAGTCCTACGAGCAGTACTTC.

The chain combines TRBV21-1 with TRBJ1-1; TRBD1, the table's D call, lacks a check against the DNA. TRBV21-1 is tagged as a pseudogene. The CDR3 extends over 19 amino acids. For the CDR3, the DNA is TGTGCCAGCAGCAAAGTTAAGTTGCCGGGGACAGGGTTTAACACTGAAGCTTTCTTT. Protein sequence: CASSKVKLPGTGFNTEAFF.

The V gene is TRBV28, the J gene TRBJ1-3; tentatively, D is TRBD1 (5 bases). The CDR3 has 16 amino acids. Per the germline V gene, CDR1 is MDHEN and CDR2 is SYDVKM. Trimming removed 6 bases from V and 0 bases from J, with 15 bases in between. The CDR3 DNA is TGTGCCAGCAGAGGGTGGACATCGAGCTCTGGAAACACCATATATTTT. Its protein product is CASRGWTSSSGNTIYF.